The following is a T cell receptor beta chain sequence with its context. The source of the sample is a study of blood T cell repertoires in COVID-19. Assay: immunoSEQ multiplex PCR; the TCRdb copy retains only in-frame clones and omits some. Found here are fewer than 250,000 clones, roughly 84% of them singletons; the top ten hold approximately 6.2%. The CDR3 loop spans 13 amino acids. V was trimmed by 3 bases and J by 4 bases, leaving 8 bases between them. Germline V gene lookup returns CDR1 LNHDA and CDR2 SQIVND (reference sequence). Ages ranged from about 18 to 100 years, with residence in approximately 25 US areas. Cohort allocation depended upon clinical history that participants reported. Two negative PCRs, clearance, or symptom resolution were required of recovered Cohort 3 donors.

The TCR was taken from a woman between 35 and 50 years old who had recovered from COVID-19. The specimen sequenced was PBMCs or T cells enriched from blood (not recorded which). The chain is built from TRBV19 and TRBJ2-3; a weak D match, TRBD1 (5 bases). The CDR3 protein is CASSMWGADTQYF. CDR3 nucleotides: TGTGCCAGTAGTATGTGGGGCGCAGATACGCAGTATTTT.